Each of the 29 T cell receptor beta chains below was sequenced from the same sample in a study of T cells in Graves' hyperthyroidism and ophthalmopathy. TCR beta CDR3 sequences were amplified from RNA transcripts. TCR CDR3 underwent first-round RT-PCR with the HTBI primer set. TCRdb ran MiXCR on the multiplex PCR reads and lists one entry per CDR3 protein. In the table there are more than 500,000 distinct CDR3 sequences, about 15% of which are singletons. The specimen sequenced was blood. All receptors derive from a woman in her thirties or forties with Graves' hyperthyroidism.

Ten or more counts support this clonotype. J is TRBJ2-1 and V is TRBV7-2; 15 bases are shared with TRBD2. There are 16 residues in the CDR3. V trimming: 4 bases; J trimming: 7 bases; junction bases outside the gene matches: 5. CDR1 SGHTA and CDR2 FQGNSA come from the germline V gene. In DNA, the CDR3 is TGTGCCAGCAGCTCCCGGGGGACTAGCGGGAGGAATGAGCAGTTCTTC. Translating it yields CASSSRGTSGRNEQFF.

This clonotype has a count of ten or more. This chain joins TRBV7-3 and TRBJ2-7; 10 bases map to TRBD1. The CDR3 runs 15 residues. V was clipped by 5 bases and J by 3 bases; unmatched bases: 7. Germline V gene lookup returns CDR1 SGHTA and CDR2 FQGTGA. CDR3 in amino acids: CASSAGTGENYEQYF. As DNA, the CDR3 is TGTGCCAGCAGCGCTGGGACAGGGGAAAACTACGAGCAGTACTTC.

In its sample, this clonotype was seen many times. The J gene is TRBJ1-4, the V gene TRBV30; D is unclear. There are 12 residues in the CDR3. Trimming removed 1 base from V and 4 bases from J, with 4 bases in between. Germline CDR1 reads GTSNPN; CDR2 reads SVGIG (reference sequence). In DNA form, the CDR3 reads TGTGCCTGGAGTGGTAATAATGAAAAACTGTTTTTT. Amino acids: CAWSGNNEKLFF.

This clonotype was recorded at least ten times. This rearrangement joins TRBV27 to TRBJ2-2; tentative D call: TRBD2 (6 bases). V was shortened by 5 bases and J by 4 bases, with 17 bases between the two germline ends. In germline, CDR1 is MNHEY, CDR2 SMNVEV (reference sequence). The CDR3 sequence is 16 residues long. CDR3 residues: CASSPVRGWSTGELFF. In nucleotides, the CDR3 is TGTGCCAGCAGTCCGGTTCGGGGGTGGAGCACCGGGGAGCTGTTTTTT.

This rearrangement joins TRBV20-1 to TRBJ1-1; D unclear. The CDR3 loop spans 17 amino acids. The germline V and J ends were trimmed by 5 bases and 0 bases, with 22 bases remaining between them. Germline V CDR1 and CDR2: DFQATT, SNEGSKA (reference sequence). The CDR3 region has the DNA TGCAGTGCTCCACCCGACACCGACTCGATAATGAACACTGAAGCTTTCTTT. It is translated as CSAPPDTDSIMNTEAFF.

This clonotype has just one count. A clone one base away is much larger, so this may be a read error. The chain has TRBV28 and TRBJ2-7; 9 nucleotides align to TRBD1. Germline V gene sequence: CDR1 MDHEN, CDR2 SYDVKM. The CDR3 sequence is 17 residues long. The CDR3 nucleotides are TGTGCCCGCAGCTACAACCGGGACAGGGTTTTCTCCTACGAGCAGTACTTC. Protein sequence: CARSYNRDRVFSYEQYF.

This clonotype was recorded at least ten times. The V call is TRBV29-1, the J call TRBJ1-1; D unresolved. V dropped 5 bases and J dropped 0 bases, with 16 bases sitting between them. Germline CDR1 reads SQVTM; CDR2 reads ANQGSEA. This CDR3 spans 15 amino acids. CDR3 residues: CSVPKPGSMNTEAFF. The DNA of the CDR3 is TGCAGCGTTCCGAAACCGGGCAGTATGAACACTGAAGCTTTCTTT. The full variable domain, rest sourced from reference TRBV29-1 and TRBJ1-1, is SAVISQKPSRDICQRGTSLTIQCQVDSQVTMMFWYRQQPGQSLTLIATANQGSEATYESGFVIDKFPISRPNLTFSTLTVSNMSPEDSSIYLCSVPKPGSMNTEAFFGQGTRLTVV.

This clonotype was seen repeatedly, ten times or more. The chain combines TRBV18 with TRBJ2-2; D unresolved. The CDR3 runs 16 residues. Trimming shortened V by 0 bases and J by 1 base, and 9 bases separated the two germline ends. Germline-derived CDR1 and CDR2 are KGHSH and LQKENI. In DNA, the CDR3 is TGTGCCAGCTCACCACCAAATTCTGAGAACACCGGGGAGCTGTTTTTT. Protein product: CASSPPNSENTGELFF.

This clonotype was seen many times. This chain joins TRBV28 and TRBJ2-3; no clear D. The CDR3 has 14 residues. Trimming stripped 5 bases from V and 4 bases from J, with 13 bases between. Looked up from germline, CDR1 is MDHEN and CDR2 is SYDVKM. The CDR3 here is CASSKRPGADTQYF. The CDR3, as DNA: TGTGCCAGCAGTAAAAGGCCGGGCGCAGATACGCAGTATTTT.

This chain uses TRBV10-3 with TRBJ2-1; TRBD1 aligns across 8 bases. Germline loops: CDR1 ENHRY, CDR2 SYGVKD. V lost 8 bases, J lost 0 bases, and 15 bases stayed unmatched. CDR3 size: 18 residues. This CDR3 is CAISGQAGPRSSYNEQFF. In DNA form, the CDR3 reads TGTGCCATCTCGGGACAGGCGGGACCTCGGAGCTCCTACAATGAGCAGTTCTTC.

This chain joins TRBV20-1 and TRBJ2-3; TRBD2 aligns across 12 bases. From germline, CDR1 is DFQATT and CDR2 SNEGSKA (reference sequence). CDR3 length: 16 residues. The V and J ends lost 4 bases and 4 bases, in that order; junction bases with no gene match: 9. The CDR3 nucleotides read TGCAGTGCTACTTCTAGCGGGAGGGCCCTCGCAGATACGCAGTATTTT. Translated, it gives CSATSSGRALADTQYF.

This clonotype came up many times. The chain uses TRBV11-2 and TRBJ2-7; 11 positions match TRBD2. The V gene's germline CDR1 is SGHAT and CDR2 FQNNGV. The CDR3 is 16 amino acids. Germline trimming cut 5 bases from V and 2 bases from J; bases unmatched to any gene: 8. CDR3 region: CASSPLSGRAPYEQYF. Written as DNA, the CDR3 is TGTGCCAGCAGCCCCCTTAGCGGGAGGGCCCCCTACGAGCAGTACTTC.

This clonotype was counted ten times or more. The chain carries TRBV28 and TRBJ2-1; the D is unclear. CDR3 length: 13 residues. CDR1 MDHEN and CDR2 SYDVKM come from the germline V gene. V was pared by 5 bases and J by 0 bases, with 5 bases between. CDR3 residues: CASSVVSYNEQFF. The CDR3 DNA follows: TGTGCCAGCAGTGTCGTCTCCTACAATGAGCAGTTCTTC.

This clonotype was counted a few times. The chain has TRBV6-1 and TRBJ2-2; D unclear. The germline V gene encodes CDR1 MNHNS and CDR2 SASEGT. This CDR3 has 16 amino acids. V was shortened by 0 bases and J by 6 bases, with 14 bases between the two germline ends. CDR3 in amino acids: CASSEAHTVSAGELFF. CDR3 DNA sequence: TGTGCCAGCAGTGAAGCGCACACAGTGAGCGCCGGGGAGCTGTTTTTT.

This clonotype was seen ten or more times. This chain uses TRBV28 with TRBJ2-7, with no clear D. This CDR3 spans 13 amino acids. CDR1 and CDR2 (germline): MDHEN, SYDVKM. Trimming took 1 base from V and 4 from J, leaving 8 bases between them. The CDR3 protein is CASSLSGPYEQYF. The CDR3 DNA follows: TGTGCCAGCAGTTTATCCGGGCCGTACGAGCAGTACTTC.

This clonotype was counted between two and nine times. It may be a read error: a sequence one base away is much more abundant. V is TRBV2 and J is TRBJ1-6, with 8 bases matching TRBD1. V lost 5 bases, J lost 7 bases, and 10 bases stayed unmatched. The CDR3 length is 16 residues. Germline V gene lookup returns CDR1 SNHLY and CDR2 FYNNEI. The chain's CDR3 is CASSLDRGPLNSPLHF. In DNA, the CDR3 is TGTGCCAGCAGTCTAGACAGGGGCCCCCTCAATTCACCCCTCCACTTT.

This clonotype showed up many times. The J gene is TRBJ2-5, the V gene TRBV13, with D perhaps TRBD1 (6 bases). CDR1 is PRHDT and CDR2 is FYEKMQ in the germline V gene (reference sequence). This CDR3 has 16 residues. V was clipped by 3 bases and J by 1 base, with 15 bases between them. The CDR3 bases are TGTGCCAGCAGCTTCCCCCTCGCAGGGGCCCAAGAGACCCAGTACTTC. It encodes CASSFPLAGAQETQYF.

This clonotype was observed at least ten times. This chain joins TRBV6-4 and TRBJ1-2; D is undetermined. Looked up from germline, CDR1 is MRHNA and CDR2 is SNTAGT. This CDR3 comprises 11 residues. V lost 8 bases and J lost 7, with 11 bases in between. Here the CDR3 reads CASAPLRGYTF. The CDR3 region has the DNA TGTGCCAGCGCTCCCCTTCGTGGCTACACCTTC.

This clonotype has a count of ten or more. J is TRBJ2-7 and V is TRBV27, with 15 bases lining up with TRBD2. The V gene end was trimmed by 5 bases and the J gene end by 2 bases; junction bases not matched to a gene: 13. The CDR3 length is 19 residues. Per germline, CDR1 MNHEY and CDR2 SMNVEV (reference sequence). The CDR3, as DNA: TGTGCCAGCAGTCCCGACGGACTAGCGGGAGGGCCCCTACCCTACGAGCAGTACTTC. It encodes CASSPDGLAGGPLPYEQYF.

The sample holds many counts of this clonotype. The J gene is TRBJ2-7, the V gene TRBV5-6; 8 bases align to TRBD1. Germline assignment: CDR1 SGHDT and CDR2 YYEEEE. The CDR3 sequence is 12 residues long. J gave up 7 bases and V 4 bases, and 4 bases lay outside the gene matches. In DNA, the CDR3 is TGTGCCAGCAGCACAAGACAGGGGGAGCAGTACTTC. Amino acids: CASSTRQGEQYF.

This clonotype was detected a few times. The chain joins TRBV20-1 to TRBJ2-2; a weak D match, TRBD2 (7 bases). V lost 6 bases, J lost 5 bases, and 16 bases lay in between. The CDR3 runs 14 residues. The germline gives CDR1 DFQATT, CDR2 SNEGSKA (reference sequence). The CDR3 bases are TGCAGTGCGGCTCGGGGGGCCACGACCGGGGAGCTGTTTTTT. Encoded protein: CSAARGATTGELFF.

This clonotype was detected ten times or more. The chain carries TRBV3-1 and TRBJ2-5; D may be TRBD1 (6 bases). Trimming removed 3 bases from V and 5 bases from J, with 13 bases in between. The germline V gene encodes CDR1 LGHDT and CDR2 YNNKEL (reference sequence). CDR3 length equals 14 residues. CDR3: CASSHSTGRETQYF. CDR3 nucleotides: TGTGCCAGCAGCCATTCGACAGGAAGGGAGACCCAGTACTTC.

As to this clonotype: A read error is possible here, since a much larger clone lies one base away. The CDR3: CASSLALASGSPYNEQYF. CDR3 DNA sequence: TGTGCCAGCAGCTTAGCGTTAGCTAGCGGGAGCCCCTACAATGAGCAGTACTTC. J is TRBJ2-1 and V is TRBV7-6, with 10 positions matching TRBD2. The DNA end is more similar to TRBJ2-7, so the J call may be wrong. The CDR3 runs to 18 residues. Germline lookup yields CDR1 SGHVS and CDR2 FNYEAQ.

This clonotype showed up many times. The rearrangement joins TRBV29-1 to TRBJ1-1; TRBD1 is a possible D gene (5 bases). The CDR3 sequence is 17 residues long. Trimming took 0 bases from V and 2 from J, leaving 19 bases between them. Germline loops: CDR1 SQVTM, CDR2 ANQGSEA. CDR3 amino acids: CSVEDQAGGGINTEAFF. CDR3 in DNA: TGCAGCGTTGAAGATCAGGCCGGCGGGGGAATTAACACTGAAGCTTTCTTT. The full variable domain, completed using reference TRBV29-1 and TRBJ1-1, is SAVISQKPSRDICQRGTSLTIQCQVDSQVTMMFWYRQQPGQSLTLIATANQGSEATYESGFVIDKFPISRPNLTFSTLTVSNMSPEDSSIYLCSVEDQAGGGINTEAFFGQGTRLTVV.

At least ten counts were recorded for this clonotype. The J gene is TRBJ1-6, the V gene TRBV12-3 or TRBV12-4; D is unresolved. This CDR3 has 12 amino acids. Deletions cut 3 bases from V and 8 bases from J, with 5 bases between. CDR3 protein: CASSFQDSPLHF. As DNA, the CDR3 is TGTGCCAGCAGTTTCCAAGATTCACCCCTCCACTTT.

This clonotype occurred many times. V gene TRBV28 combines with J gene TRBJ2-7; D is tentatively TRBD1 or TRBD2 (6 bases each). This CDR3 region has 16 residues. V was shortened by 6 bases and J by 0 bases, with 18 bases between the two germline ends. Germline lookup yields CDR1 MDHEN and CDR2 SYDVKM. The CDR3 DNA sequence: TGTGCCAGCAGCCCCTTGGGGGGCCCGGTCTCCTACGAGCAGTACTTC. Protein sequence: CASSPLGGPVSYEQYF.

Comment on this clonotype: With a much larger clone just one base away, this may be a read error. The chain is built from TRBV4-2 and TRBJ2-1; 9 positions agree with TRBD2. The V and J ends lost 4 bases and 4 bases, in that order; junction bases with no gene match: 5. Per germline, CDR1 LGHNA and CDR2 YNFKEQ. The CDR3 sequence is 15 residues long. The CDR3 nucleotides are TGTGCCAGCAGCCCAAATAGCGGGAGTTACAATGAGCAGTTCTTC. Translating gives CASSPNSGSYNEQFF.

This clonotype was detected many times. V gene TRBV28 combines with J gene TRBJ2-5; D is ambiguous. Germline V gene lookup returns CDR1 MDHEN and CDR2 SYDVKM. The ends were cut back, 5 bases at V and 5 bases at J, with 15 bases in the middle. This CDR3 has 14 residues. CDR3 in DNA: TGTGCCAGCAGTCCACCCTCGGTGGGGGAGACCCAGTACTTC. This gives the protein CASSPPSVGETQYF. Based on the CDR3 plus reference TRBV28 and TRBJ2-5, the full variable domain is DVKVTQSSRYLVKRTGEKVFLECVQDMDHENMFWYRQDPGLGLRLIYFSYDVKMKEKGDIPEGYSVSREKKERFSLILESASTNQTSMYLCASSPPSVGETQYFGPGTRLLVL.

This clonotype appeared a few times. The chain links TRBV7-2 to TRBJ1-3; no clear D. V lost 1 base, J lost 0 bases, and 10 bases lay in between. Germline loops: CDR1 SGHTA, CDR2 FQGNSA. This CDR3 is built from 16 residues. The CDR3 reads CASSLGPVYSGNTIYF. CDR3 nucleotides: TGTGCCAGCAGCTTAGGCCCGGTTTACTCTGGAAACACCATATATTTT.